This TCR beta chain emerged from a study of blood T cells in healthy people across ages. This CDR3 contains 14 residues. CDR1 and CDR2 (germline): ENHRY, SYGVKD. Trimming removed 11 bases from V and 1 base from J, with 15 bases in between. Together with a sample-barcoded 5' primer, a J-beta primer mix was included in a second PCR lasting about 7 to 12 cycles. TCRdb passed the 5' RACE reads through MiXCR, listing each CDR3 protein once. The table records 650,000 to 1,000,000 distinct CDR3 sequences, around 34% of them present only once. The rearrangement links TRBV10-3 to TRBJ1-3, with D perhaps TRBD1 (6 bases). Input material: blood. This TCR came from a man between 18 and 35 years old in good health. CDR3 nucleotide sequence: TGTGCCGCCCACGCAAGGGGGTCTGGAAACACCATATATTTT. Translated, it gives CAAHARGSGNTIYF.